This record concerns one TCR beta chain sequence. What antigen it recognizes has not been identified. This specimen belongs to a study of cytomegalovirus exposure and HLA in healthy donors (dated by TCRdb to 2016 to 2017). Regarding the study in general: An earlier analysis of roughly 500 of the donors reported approximately 280 Gb of sequence data and around 120 million unique TCR beta sequences obtained from approximately 180 million T cells. Around 330 gigabases of sequencing data and around 80 million unique TCR sequences made up an early release that covered about 640 HLA-typed donors. The genetic ancestry cluster associated with self-reported Caucasian donors included 80% to 90% of the roughly 400 genotyped donors. The aim of the study was to test whether cataloging public T cell receptors could identify signatures of past pathogen exposure. The study used immunosequencing to profile the T cell repertoires of approximately 640 subjects and linked those repertoires to cytomegalovirus serostatus. In addition to the first cohort of 500 to 850 subjects, a separate validation cohort of some 120 different subjects was used. High-throughput TCR immunosequencing, statistical association of individual TCRs with disease status, and machine learning were combined to predict cytomegalovirus infection status. A later analysis re-analyzed previously published TCR beta repertoires from about 730 donors and added high-resolution HLA genotyping to study TCR occurrence patterns. Rather than using new phenotypic data, the later analysis identified candidate immune exposures from TCR beta sequences and from how often those sequences occurred across donors. In an earlier analysis of 500 to 650 of the donors, high-throughput TCR beta sequencing was used to judge whether each TCR beta V gene segment behaved as functional or pseudogenic. Alongside the repertoire data, information on donor age, sex, ethnicity and CMV serostatus was compiled. A later genetic analysis took genome-wide SNP genotypes for about three fifths of the 666 donors and used that subset as a discovery cohort. All discovery cohort repertoires had been generated using a single sequencing platform. Both class I and class II loci were covered by HLA typing, at four-digit resolution. The number of typed donors differed by locus: about 620-630 for A, B, C, DRB1 and DQB1; about 520 for DQA1; around 610 for DPA1; and roughly 450 for DPB1. Roughly 5 DR-DQ haplotypes were handled as single units for association and clustering, since linkage in the cohort was strong. Among 300 to 500 genotyped donors of the cohort, an average of around 250,000 unique TCR beta nucleotide sequences was sequenced per donor, of which about 18% were non-productive.

Preparation of the library involved the immunoSEQ multiplex PCR assay. For the multiplex PCR, a mixture combining 60 forward primers for TCR Vbeta segments and 13 reverse primers for TCR Jbeta segments was used. The CDR3 region of rearranged TCR beta genes was amplified from genomic DNA by a multiplex PCR assay. On the Illumina HiSeq System, the amplified TCR beta libraries were sequenced as 87-base-pair reads. In the source study's methods: A later analysis tallied around 82 million unique TCR beta chains across the 640 or so repertoires, and around 9.9 million of those chains were shared by two or more donors. To remove PCR and sequencing errors, raw reads were error-corrected and collapsed into unique sequences using a nearest-neighbor algorithm that merged closely related sequences. To assign V, D and J gene segments, CDR3 sequences were aligned to IMGT reference sequences. For a sequence to be retained, a match of at least six nucleotides was required to both a V gene segment and a J gene segment. Rearrangements were called productive when the CDR3 lacked stop codons and stayed in frame with V and J; all others were non-productive. Following IMGT convention, CDR3 was defined as the stretch from the second conserved V-encoded cysteine to the conserved J-encoded phenylalanine. The earlier analysis of 500 to 600 of the donors excluded sequences that lacked an unambiguous match to a single V gene segment. In an earlier analysis of around 590 of the donors, a V segment was called functional when productive rearrangements were above 56.7%, and segregating when the standard deviation between donors exceeded 5%. A statistical classification framework was built to diagnose cytomegalovirus status from the catalog of TCR beta chain sequences. A later analysis assigned V and J genes by comparing TCR nucleotide sequences with IMGT/GENE-DB human TR gene sequences. A later analysis assigned CDR3 sequences and most-parsimonious VDJ recombination scenarios with the TCRdist pipeline. A later analysis defined each TCR beta chain by its CDR3 amino acid sequence plus V-gene family, and excluded reads lacking a unique V-gene family. In a later analysis, 500 to 700 highly shared, low-generation-probability nucleotide sequences were removed to address suspected cross-contamination and a sequencing artifact. For each public chain, a later analysis derived a clonal expansion index from normalized ranks of inferred template counts within each repertoire. A later analysis computed generation probabilities with a VDJ recombination model fitted to out-of-frame rearrangements, and checked the results against IGoR. In a later analysis, hypergeometric tests were used to score TCR-TCR, TCR-HLA and TCR-CMV co-occurrence, with a repertoire-size bias correction applied to TCR pairs. In a later analysis, false discovery rates were estimated by permuting HLA or CMV assignments 20 times. In a later analysis, co-occurring TCRs were grouped with DBSCAN, and TCRdist sequence similarity was added when clustering was performed within HLA-allele-positive subsets. Co-occurrence clustering excluded repertoires with fewer than 30,000 or more than 120,000 public chains, plus five with anomalous nucleotide sharing. The immuneACCESS repertoire file appears here via TCRdb, limited to in-frame rearrangements. These files lack a portion of the clones; in checked studies, under half of the deficit traces to unresolved V genes, and the cause of the others is not known. The V and J calls and clone size were taken over from that table, and D and trimming were inferred from the DNA. This sample's clone table shows 25,000 to 40,000 clones. More than 3.5% of the sample is in the top ten clones.

The cohort comprised under 700 healthy bone marrow donors. At the time of sampling, every cohort member was nominally healthy, though immune exposures that went unrecorded were likely present. The donor was CMV seropositive and was included in the group of almost 300 seropositive cohort members. Every donor gave a peripheral blood sample, and the peripheral blood mononuclear cells from that sample were used for TCR beta sequencing. Genomic DNA extraction from the blood cell samples was performed with the Qiagen DNeasy Blood Extraction Kit. What the authors observed across the whole study: Roughly 15 rarely observed V segments, including chromosome 9 orphons, were excluded from the earlier analysis of about 600 of the donors because counts were too low. A later genetic analysis associated a missense DCLRE1C variant with V-gene and J-gene trimming of TCR beta chains, and an independent cohort replicated the association. Roughly uniform sequencing depth across donors was assumed in presence/absence analyses, although this assumption may not hold. Broadly in line with IMGT annotations, most TCR beta V segments showed up in productive rearrangements about 87% or about 30% of the time in an earlier analysis of about 500 of the donors. In a later analysis, several top co-occurrence clusters were reported to appear linked to parvovirus B19, influenza, CMV and Epstein-Barr virus. According to a later analysis, most CMV-associated TCR beta chains appeared to be HLA-restricted, and the HLA associations seemed to be driven largely by CMV exposure. Because HLA typing was missing for some donors at each locus, association tests included only the typed subset. At a false discovery rate of 0.05, a later analysis linked under 20,000 TCR beta sequences to specific HLA alleles. The authors suggested that the approach could potentially be generalized to other disease states and immunological phenotypes. Compared with equally common non-associated chains, HLA-associated TCR beta chains in a later analysis were more clonally expanded and had lower generation probabilities. Cytomegalovirus status was reported to be diagnosed by the classifier with high specificity and sensitivity in both the original and validation cohorts. In a later genetic analysis, fewer N-insertions in productive TCRs were reported among donors in an Asian-associated ancestry cluster than the roughly 700-donor mean. Three of the identified cytomegalovirus-associated TCR beta chains were confirmed in vitro to be specific for cytomegalovirus antigens. When HLA alleles, especially DR and DQ, strongly co-occurred, TCR associations were difficult to assign to individual alleles. Immune exposure information for the cohort was limited to CMV serostatus. While some public TCRs were present in many individuals, most TCR sequences turned up only very rarely across donors. A later analysis found that TCR association rates varied across HLA loci, with DRB1 alleles showing the most associated TCRs and HLA-C alleles the fewest. In the study, 150 to 200 TCR beta chains were listed as associated with cytomegalovirus. A further reported finding was that TCR beta sequences accurately predicted the HLA-A and HLA-B alleles for most subjects in the first cohort. A group of highly shared sequence variants was considered likely to be a technical artifact of the sequencing pipeline. Linkage disequilibrium might explain the correlated functional status among segregating V segments, but an unknown experimental factor could not be ruled out. The cohort was sequenced for TCR beta chains only, and without alpha or paired-chain data the features that could be detected were limited.

The sample comprised PBMCs. This receptor was obtained from a middle-aged woman in good health and CMV-seropositive.

The DNA sequence reads TGTGCCACCGGGACATCGTATGGCTACACCTTC. Its product reads: CATGTSYGYTF. The rearrangement combines TRBV19 with TRBJ1-2, and TRBD1 may be the D gene, going by 6 matching bases. Spanning cysteine to phenylalanine, the CDR3 consists of 11 amino acids. Solely the CDR3 DNA is kept, with 33 bases framed from the first base. V gives up 10 bases and J gives up 5 bases, and the segment between their germline ends measures 11 bases. The germline V gene (reference sequence) provides CDR1 LNHDA and CDR2 SQIVND.